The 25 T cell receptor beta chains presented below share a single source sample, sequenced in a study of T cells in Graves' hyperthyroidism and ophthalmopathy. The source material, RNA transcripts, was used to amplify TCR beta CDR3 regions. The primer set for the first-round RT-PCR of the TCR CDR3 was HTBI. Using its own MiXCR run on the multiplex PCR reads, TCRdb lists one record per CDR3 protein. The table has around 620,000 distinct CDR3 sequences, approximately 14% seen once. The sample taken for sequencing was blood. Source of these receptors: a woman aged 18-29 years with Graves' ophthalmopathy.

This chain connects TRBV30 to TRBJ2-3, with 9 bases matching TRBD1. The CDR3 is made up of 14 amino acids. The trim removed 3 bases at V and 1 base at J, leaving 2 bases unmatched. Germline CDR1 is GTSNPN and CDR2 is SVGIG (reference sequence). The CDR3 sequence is CAWSWTGGTDTQYF. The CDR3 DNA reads TGTGCCTGGAGCTGGACAGGGGGCACAGATACGCAGTATTTT.

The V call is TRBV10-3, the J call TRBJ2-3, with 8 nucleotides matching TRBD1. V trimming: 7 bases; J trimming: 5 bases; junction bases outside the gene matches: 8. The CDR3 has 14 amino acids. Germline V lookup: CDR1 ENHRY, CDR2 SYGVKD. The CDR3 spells CAINRQGLGDTQYF. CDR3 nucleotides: TGTGCCATCAATCGACAGGGGCTGGGAGATACGCAGTATTTT.

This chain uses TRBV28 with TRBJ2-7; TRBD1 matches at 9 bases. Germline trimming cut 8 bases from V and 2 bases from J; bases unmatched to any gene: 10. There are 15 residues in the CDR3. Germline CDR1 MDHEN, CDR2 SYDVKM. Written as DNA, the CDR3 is TGTGCCAGCCGCCCTCCGGGACAGGGCCCCTACGAGCAGTACTTC. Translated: CASRPPGQGPYEQYF.

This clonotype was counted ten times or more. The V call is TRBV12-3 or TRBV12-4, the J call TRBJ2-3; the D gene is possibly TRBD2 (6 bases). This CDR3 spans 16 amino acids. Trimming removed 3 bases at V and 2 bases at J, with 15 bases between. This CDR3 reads CASSFGGVESTDTQYF. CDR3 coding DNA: TGTGCCAGCAGTTTCGGCGGGGTAGAATCCACAGATACGCAGTATTTT.

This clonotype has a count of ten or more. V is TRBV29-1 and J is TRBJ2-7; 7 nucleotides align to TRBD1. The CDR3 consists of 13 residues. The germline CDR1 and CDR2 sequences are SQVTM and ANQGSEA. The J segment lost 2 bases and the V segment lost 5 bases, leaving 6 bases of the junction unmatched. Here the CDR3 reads CSVIGTDPYEQYF. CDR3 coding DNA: TGCAGCGTTATCGGGACAGATCCCTACGAGCAGTACTTC.

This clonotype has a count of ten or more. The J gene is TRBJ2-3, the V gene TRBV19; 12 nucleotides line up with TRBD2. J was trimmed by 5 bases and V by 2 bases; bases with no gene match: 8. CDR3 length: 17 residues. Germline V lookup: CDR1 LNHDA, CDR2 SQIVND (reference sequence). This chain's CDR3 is CASSIRPSGRAVDTQYF. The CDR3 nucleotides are TGTGCCAGTAGTATACGACCTAGCGGGAGGGCCGTAGATACGCAGTATTTT.

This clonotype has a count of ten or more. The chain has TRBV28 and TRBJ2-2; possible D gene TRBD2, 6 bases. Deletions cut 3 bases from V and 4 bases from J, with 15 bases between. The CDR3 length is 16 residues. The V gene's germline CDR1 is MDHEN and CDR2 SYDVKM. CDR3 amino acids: CASSLAGGIVTGELFF. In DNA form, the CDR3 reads TGTGCCAGCAGTTTGGCGGGCGGGATTGTCACCGGGGAGCTGTTTTTT.

The CDR3 coding sequence is TGTGCCAGCAGCTTAGTGGCAGGGGGGGAGGGGGCCAACGTCCTGACTTTC. This codes for CASSLVAGGEGANVLTF. This chain joins TRBV7-2 and TRBJ2-6, with D perhaps TRBD1 or TRBD2 (7 bases each). Germline V gives CDR1 SGHTA, CDR2 FQGNSA. CDR3 size: 17 residues. Trimming left V 1 base short and J 4 bases short, with 14 bases between.

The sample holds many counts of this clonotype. Written as DNA, the CDR3 is TGTGCCAGCAGTTTGATTGGACAGGAGCGGGGCAATGAGCAGTTCTTC. Its translation: CASSLIGQERGNEQFF. The chain recombines TRBV5-6 with TRBJ2-1, with D tentatively TRBD1 or TRBD2 (7 bases each). With 5 bases removed from V and 6 bases from J, the gap between germline ends came to 21 bases. Germline values: CDR1 SGHDT, CDR2 YYEEEE. The CDR3 length is 16 residues.

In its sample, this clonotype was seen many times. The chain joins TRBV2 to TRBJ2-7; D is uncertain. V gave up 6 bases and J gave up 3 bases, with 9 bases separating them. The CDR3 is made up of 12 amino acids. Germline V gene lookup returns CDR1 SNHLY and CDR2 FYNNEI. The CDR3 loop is CASRAQSYEQYF. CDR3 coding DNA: TGTGCCAGCAGAGCACAGAGCTACGAGCAGTACTTC.

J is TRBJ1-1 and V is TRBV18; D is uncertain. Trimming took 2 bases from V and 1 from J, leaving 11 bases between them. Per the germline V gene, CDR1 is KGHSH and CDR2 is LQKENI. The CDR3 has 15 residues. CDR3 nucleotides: TGTGCCAGCTCACCAGGAAAAGGGTCGAACACTGAAGCTTTCTTT. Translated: CASSPGKGSNTEAFF.

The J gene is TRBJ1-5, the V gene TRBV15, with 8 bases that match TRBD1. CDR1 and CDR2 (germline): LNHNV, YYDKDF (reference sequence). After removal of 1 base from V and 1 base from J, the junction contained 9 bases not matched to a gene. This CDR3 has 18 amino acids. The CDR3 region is CATSRAGQGWGSNQPQHF. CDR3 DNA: TGTGCCACCAGCAGAGCCGGACAGGGATGGGGGAGCAATCAGCCCCAGCATTTT. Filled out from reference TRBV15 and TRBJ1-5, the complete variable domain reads DAMVIQNPRYQVTQFGKPVTLSCSQTLNHNVMYWYQQKSSQAPKLLFHYYDKDFNNEADTPDNFQSRRPNTSFCFLDIRSPGLGDTAMYLCATSRAGQGWGSNQPQHFGDGTRLSIL.

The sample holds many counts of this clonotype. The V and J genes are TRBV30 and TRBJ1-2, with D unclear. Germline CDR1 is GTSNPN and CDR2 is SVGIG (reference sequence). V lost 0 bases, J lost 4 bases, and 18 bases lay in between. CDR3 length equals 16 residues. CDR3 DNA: TGTGCCTGGAGTGTAAATAGGGCGTTTAGTATCTATGGCTACACCTTC. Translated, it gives CAWSVNRAFSIYGYTF.

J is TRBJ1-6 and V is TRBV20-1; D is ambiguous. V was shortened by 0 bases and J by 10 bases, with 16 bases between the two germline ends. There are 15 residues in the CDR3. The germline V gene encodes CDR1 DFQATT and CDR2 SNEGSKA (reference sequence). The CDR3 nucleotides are TGCAGTGCTAGAGATGGGGATGGGGTTCAATCACCCCTCCACTTT. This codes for CSARDGDGVQSPLHF.

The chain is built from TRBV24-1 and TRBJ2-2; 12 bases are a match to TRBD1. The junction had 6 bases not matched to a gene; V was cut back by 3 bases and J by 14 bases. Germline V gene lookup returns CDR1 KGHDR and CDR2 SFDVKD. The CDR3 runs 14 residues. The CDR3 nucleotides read TGTGCCACCAGTGATAGGGACAGGGGGCCACGACTGTTTTTT. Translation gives CATSDRDRGPRLFF.

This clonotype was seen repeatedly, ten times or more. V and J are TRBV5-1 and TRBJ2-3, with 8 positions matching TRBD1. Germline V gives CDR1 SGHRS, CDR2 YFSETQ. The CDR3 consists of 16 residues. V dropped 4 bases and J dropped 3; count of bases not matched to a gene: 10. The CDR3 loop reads CASSPYRGFDTDTQYF. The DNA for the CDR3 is TGCGCCAGCAGCCCCTACAGGGGGTTTGATACAGATACGCAGTATTTT.

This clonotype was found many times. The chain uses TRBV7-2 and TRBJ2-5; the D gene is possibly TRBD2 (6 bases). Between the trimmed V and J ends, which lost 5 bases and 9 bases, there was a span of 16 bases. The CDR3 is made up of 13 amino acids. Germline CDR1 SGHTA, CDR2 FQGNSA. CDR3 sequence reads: CASSQNRETPQYF. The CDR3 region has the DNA TGTGCCAGCAGCCAAAATCGGGAGACGCCCCAGTACTTC.

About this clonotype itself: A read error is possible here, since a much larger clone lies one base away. CDR3 region: CASSLSGGRYEQYF. The DNA of the CDR3 is TGTGCCAGCAGCCTCTCCGGGGGGCGCTACGAGCAGTACTTC. This sequence joins TRBV11-1 and TRBJ2-7; possible D gene TRBD2, 7 bases. CDR1 is SGHAT, CDR2 FQDESV, per germline (reference sequence). The CDR3 consists of 14 residues. V was pared by 5 bases and J by 3 bases, with 14 bases between.

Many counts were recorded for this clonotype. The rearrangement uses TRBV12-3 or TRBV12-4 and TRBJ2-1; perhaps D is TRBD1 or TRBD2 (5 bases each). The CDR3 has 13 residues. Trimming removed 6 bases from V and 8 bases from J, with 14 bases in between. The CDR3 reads CASRGTERDEQFF. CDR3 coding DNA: TGTGCCAGCAGGGGGACGGAGAGGGATGAGCAGTTCTTC.

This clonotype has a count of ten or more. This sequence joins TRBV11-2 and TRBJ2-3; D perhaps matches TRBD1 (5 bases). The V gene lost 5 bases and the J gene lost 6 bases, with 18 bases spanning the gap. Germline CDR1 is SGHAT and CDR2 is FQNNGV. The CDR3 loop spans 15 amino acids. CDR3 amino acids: CASSPSGRALDTQYF. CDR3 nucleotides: TGTGCCAGCAGCCCCTCCGGCAGGGCGCTGGATACGCAGTATTTT.

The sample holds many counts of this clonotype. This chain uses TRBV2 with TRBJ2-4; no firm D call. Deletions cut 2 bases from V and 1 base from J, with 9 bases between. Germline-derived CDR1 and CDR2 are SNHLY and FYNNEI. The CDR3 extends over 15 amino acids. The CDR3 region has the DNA TGTGCCAGCAGTGAAAGGCAGAGGGCCAAAAACATTCAGTACTTC. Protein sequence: CASSERQRAKNIQYF.

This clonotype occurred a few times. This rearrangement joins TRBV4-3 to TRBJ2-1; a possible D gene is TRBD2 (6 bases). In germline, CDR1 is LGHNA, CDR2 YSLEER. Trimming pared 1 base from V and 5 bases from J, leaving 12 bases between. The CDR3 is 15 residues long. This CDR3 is CASSQVADSNNEQFF. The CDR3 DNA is TGCGCCAGCAGCCAAGTAGCGGATTCTAACAATGAGCAGTTCTTC.

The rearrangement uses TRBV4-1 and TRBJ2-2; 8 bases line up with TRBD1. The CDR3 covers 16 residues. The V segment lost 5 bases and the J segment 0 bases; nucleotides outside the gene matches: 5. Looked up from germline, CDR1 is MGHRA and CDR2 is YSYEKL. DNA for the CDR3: TGCGCCAGCAGCTCCTGGACAGGGTCGAACACCGGGGAGCTGTTTTTT. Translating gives CASSSWTGSNTGELFF.

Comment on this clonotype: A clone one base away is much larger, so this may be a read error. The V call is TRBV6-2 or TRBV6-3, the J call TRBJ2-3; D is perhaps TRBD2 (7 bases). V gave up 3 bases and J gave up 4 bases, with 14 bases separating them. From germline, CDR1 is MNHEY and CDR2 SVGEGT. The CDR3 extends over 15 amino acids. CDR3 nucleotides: TGTGCCAGCAGTTATAGGGGGAGCGGGGCAGATACGCAGTATTTT. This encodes CASSYRGSGADTQYF.

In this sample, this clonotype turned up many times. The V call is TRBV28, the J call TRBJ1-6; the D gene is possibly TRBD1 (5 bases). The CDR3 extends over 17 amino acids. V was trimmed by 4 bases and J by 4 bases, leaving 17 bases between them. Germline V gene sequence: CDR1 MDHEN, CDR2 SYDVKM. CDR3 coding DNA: TGTGCCAGCAGTTACCGGGTGGGGGGATTTTATAATTCACCCCTCCACTTT. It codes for CASSYRVGGFYNSPLHF.